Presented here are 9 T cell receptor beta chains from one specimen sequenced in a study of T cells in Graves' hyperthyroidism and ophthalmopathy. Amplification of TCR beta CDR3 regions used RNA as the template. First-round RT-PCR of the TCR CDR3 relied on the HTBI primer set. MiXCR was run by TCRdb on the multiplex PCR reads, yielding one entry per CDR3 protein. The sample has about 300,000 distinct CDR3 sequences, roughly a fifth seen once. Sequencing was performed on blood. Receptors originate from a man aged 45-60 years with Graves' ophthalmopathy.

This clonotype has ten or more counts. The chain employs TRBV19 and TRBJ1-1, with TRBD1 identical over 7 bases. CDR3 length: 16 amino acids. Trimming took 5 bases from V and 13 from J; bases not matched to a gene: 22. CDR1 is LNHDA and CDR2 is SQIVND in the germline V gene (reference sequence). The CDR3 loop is CASSSSGTATAPELFF. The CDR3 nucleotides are TGTGCCAGTAGTTCATCCGGGACAGCTACCGCCCCTGAGCTTTTCTTT.

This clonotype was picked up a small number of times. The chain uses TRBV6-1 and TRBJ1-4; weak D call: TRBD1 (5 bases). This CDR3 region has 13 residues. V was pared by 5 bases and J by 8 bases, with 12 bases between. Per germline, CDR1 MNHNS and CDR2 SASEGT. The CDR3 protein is CASSSTRTEKLFF. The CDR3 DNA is TGTGCCAGCAGTTCGACCCGGACAGAAAAACTGTTTTTT.

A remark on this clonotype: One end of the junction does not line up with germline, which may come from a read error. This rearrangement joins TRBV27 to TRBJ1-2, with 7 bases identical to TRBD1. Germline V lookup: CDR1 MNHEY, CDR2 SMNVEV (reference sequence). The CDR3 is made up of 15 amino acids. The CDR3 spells CANSPEPDRLNGYTF. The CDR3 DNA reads TGTGCCAACAGTCCAGAACCGGACAGGTTGAATGGCTACACCTTC.

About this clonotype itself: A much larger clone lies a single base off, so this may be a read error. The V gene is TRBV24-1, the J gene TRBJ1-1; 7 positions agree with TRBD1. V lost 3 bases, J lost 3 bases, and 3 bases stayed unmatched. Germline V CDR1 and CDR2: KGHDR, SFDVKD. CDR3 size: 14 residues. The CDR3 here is CATSDGTVHTEAFF. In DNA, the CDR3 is TGTGCCACCAGTGATGGGACAGTGCACACTGAAGCTTTCTTT.

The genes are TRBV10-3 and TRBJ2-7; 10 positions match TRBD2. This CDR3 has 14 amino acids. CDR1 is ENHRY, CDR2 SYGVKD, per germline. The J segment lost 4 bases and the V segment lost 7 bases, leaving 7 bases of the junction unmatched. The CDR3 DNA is TGTGCCATCAAGGGGGTAGCGGGAGGTTACGAGCAGTACTTC. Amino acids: CAIKGVAGGYEQYF.

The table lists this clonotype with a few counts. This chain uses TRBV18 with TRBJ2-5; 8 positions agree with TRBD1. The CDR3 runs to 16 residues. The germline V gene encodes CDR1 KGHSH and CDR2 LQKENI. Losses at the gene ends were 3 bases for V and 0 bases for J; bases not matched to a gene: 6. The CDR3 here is CASSPRDRPYQETQYF. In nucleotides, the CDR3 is TGTGCCAGCTCACCTAGGGACAGGCCGTACCAAGAGACCCAGTACTTC.

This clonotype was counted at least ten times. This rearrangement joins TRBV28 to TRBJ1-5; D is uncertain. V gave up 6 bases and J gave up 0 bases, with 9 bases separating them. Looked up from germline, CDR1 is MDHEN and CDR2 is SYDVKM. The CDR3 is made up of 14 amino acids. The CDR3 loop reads CASRETLSNQPQHF. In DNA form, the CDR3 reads TGTGCCAGCAGAGAGACACTTAGCAATCAGCCCCAGCATTTT.

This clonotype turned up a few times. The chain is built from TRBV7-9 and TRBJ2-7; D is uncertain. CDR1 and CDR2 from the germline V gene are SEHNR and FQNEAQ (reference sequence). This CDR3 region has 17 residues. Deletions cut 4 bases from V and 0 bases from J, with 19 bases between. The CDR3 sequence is CASSSLAAGNSSYEQYF. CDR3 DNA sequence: TGTGCCAGCAGCTCATTAGCCGCTGGGAATAGCTCCTACGAGCAGTACTTC.

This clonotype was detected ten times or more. The CDR3 sequence is CASSWIRTSSYEQYF. CDR3 DNA: TGTGCCAGCAGCTGGATCCGGACTAGCTCCTACGAGCAGTACTTC. This chain links TRBV7-2 with TRBJ2-7; 7 bases match TRBD2. The CDR3 is made up of 15 amino acids. With V trimmed by 4 bases and J by 0 bases, 6 bases remained unmatched. Germline CDR1 is SGHTA and CDR2 is FQGNSA.